This T cell receptor beta chain was obtained from a study of T cells in Graves' hyperthyroidism and ophthalmopathy. As concerns this clonotype: What it binds is not known.

Study results and limitations: Using 13 V-J features, a model discriminated ophthalmopathy from stable hyperthyroidism.

RNA transcripts gave rise to amplified TCR beta CDR3 regions. An initial round of RT-PCR targeting the TCR CDR3 relied on the HTBI primer set. One entry per CDR3 protein, called by TCRdb with MiXCR from the multiplex PCR reads. The profile shows 350,000 to 400,000 distinct CDR3 sequences, approximately 18% of them singletons. Trimming stripped 2 bases from V and 5 bases from J, with 10 bases between. The CDR3 is 14 amino acids. Germline V gene lookup returns CDR1 KGHSY and CDR2 FQNENV. The chain has TRBV16 and TRBJ1-5; no clear D gene. This receptor was taken from a man younger than 30 with Graves' ophthalmopathy. The sample was blood. CDR3 sequence (DNA): TGTGCCAGCAGCCAACCGGGTCGGGATCAGCCCCAGCATTTT. This encodes CASSQPGRDQPQHF.